Sequencing of this T cell receptor beta chain was carried out in a study of siplizumab effects on memory and regulatory T cells. A word on this clone: Its antigen is still unknown.

Whole-study findings and limits: Proliferating clones, CD4+ or CD8+, lacked an assignable naive or memory phenotype in roughly 80-95% of cases. No functional test confirmed suppression by proliferating siplizumab-culture Tregs.

It was approximately 99,000 TCR templates that were assayed per sample. Assay used: immunoSEQ multiplex PCR; TCRdb lists only in-frame clones, some missing. The data show around 95,000 clones, more than 85% seen once. Germline CDR1 is MDHEN and CDR2 is SYDVKM. This CDR3 has 16 amino acids. V lost 5 bases to trimming and J lost 2 bases; unmatched junction nucleotides: 10. This clonotype was sampled from a human donor in good health. The rearrangement uses TRBV28 and TRBJ2-7; 9 nucleotides align to TRBD1. The sample was CD4+ T cells sorted from blood. CDR3 coding DNA: TGTGCCAGCAGTGACCTGGGACAGGGTAGGGCCTACGAGCAGTACTTC. This codes for CASSDLGQGRAYEQYF.